This entry lists 14 T cell receptor beta chains sequenced from one sample in a study of blood T cell repertoires in COVID-19. Sequenced by immunoSEQ multiplex PCR; TCRdb stores in-frame clones only, minus some. The sample records 200,000 or so clones, approximately 82% being singletons. The sequenced sample consisted of peripheral blood. These receptors came from a human donor with acute or convalescent COVID-19. The donor label of this sample is uncertain.

J is TRBJ2-1 and V is TRBV18; 9 bases map to TRBD2. Trimming at V came to 2 bases and at J to 0 bases, leaving 2 bases not matched to a gene. Per germline, CDR1 KGHSH and CDR2 LQKENI. CDR3 length: 16 amino acids. CDR3 amino acids: CASSPGSGSSYNEQFF. CDR3 nucleotide sequence: TGTGCCAGCTCACCAGGTAGCGGGAGCTCCTACAATGAGCAGTTCTTC.

DNA of the CDR3: TGTGCCAGCAGCTTAAACCGGGTTCAGGGGGCTGAGACCCAGTACTTC. Protein product: CASSLNRVQGAETQYF. The chain combines TRBV7-8 with TRBJ2-5; 8 nucleotides align to TRBD1. CDR3 length: 16 amino acids. J lost 5 bases, V lost 2 bases, and 10 bases had no gene match. CDR1 and CDR2 (germline): SGHVS, FQNEAQ.

The chain carries TRBV6-2 or TRBV6-3 and TRBJ2-3, with TRBD2 as a possible D gene (6 bases). V shed 2 bases and J shed 6 bases, with 18 bases lying between them. CDR1 is MNHEY, CDR2 SVGEGT, per germline. The CDR3 spans 16 residues. The CDR3 loop is CASSYVPSRRDDTQYF. The CDR3 DNA is TGTGCCAGCAGTTACGTCCCATCCCGGAGGGACGATACGCAGTATTTT.

This chain joins TRBV2 and TRBJ1-3; D not certain. V was cut by 1 base and J by 4 bases, with 14 bases left in between. This CDR3 region has 16 residues. Germline lookup yields CDR1 SNHLY and CDR2 FYNNEI. The CDR3 loop is CASSEGSPRQGNTIYF. CDR3 coding DNA: TGTGCCAGCAGTGAAGGGAGTCCTCGGCAGGGAAACACCATATATTTT.

The gene calls are TRBV5-5 and TRBJ2-3, with D perhaps matching TRBD2 (5 bases). Germline CDR1 is SGHKS and CDR2 is YYEKEE (reference sequence). V shed 7 bases and J shed 3 bases, with 9 bases lying between them. This CDR3 has 12 amino acids. The chain's CDR3 is CASGPGTDTQYF. In DNA form, the CDR3 reads TGTGCCAGCGGCCCGGGGACAGATACGCAGTATTTT.

This rearrangement joins TRBV19 to TRBJ1-5; 7 bases agree with TRBD1. This CDR3 has 15 residues. Per germline, CDR1 LNHDA and CDR2 SQIVND (reference sequence). Trimming took 4 bases from V and 5 from J; bases not matched to a gene: 8. As DNA, the CDR3 is TGTGCCAGTAGTAAGAACAGGGGAGTCGATCAGCCCCAGCATTTT. Protein product: CASSKNRGVDQPQHF.

This sequence joins TRBV11-2 and TRBJ2-4; TRBD1 aligns across 9 bases. Germline-derived CDR1 and CDR2 are SGHAT and FQNNGV. There are 13 residues in the CDR3. J lost 10 bases, V lost 3 bases, and 4 bases had no gene match. The CDR3 DNA reads TGTGCCAGCAGCTTCGGACAGGGGAGGATTCAGTACTTC. Protein product: CASSFGQGRIQYF.

The chain employs TRBV7-3 and TRBJ1-1, with D maybe TRBD1 (6 bases). The V gene's germline CDR1 is SGHTA and CDR2 FQGTGA. Trimming pared 5 bases from V and 1 base from J, leaving 8 bases between. The CDR3 is 13 amino acids. CDR3 nucleotide sequence: TGTGCCAGCAGCGGACAGCGGAACACTGAAGCTTTCTTT. Amino acids: CASSGQRNTEAFF.

The chain joins TRBV28 to TRBJ2-7, with D hard to call. CDR3 length equals 11 residues. Per germline, CDR1 MDHEN and CDR2 SYDVKM. V lost 2 bases, J lost 5 bases, and 4 bases lay in between. The CDR3 DNA reads TGTGCCAGCAGTTTACTCCACGAGCAGTACTTC. It codes for CASSLLHEQYF. Full variable domain (outside the CDR3, taken from reference TRBV28 and TRBJ2-7): DVKVTQSSRYLVKRTGEKVFLECVQDMDHENMFWYRQDPGLGLRLIYFSYDVKMKEKGDIPEGYSVSREKKERFSLILESASTNQTSMYLCASSLLHEQYFGPGTRLTVT.

The V and J genes are TRBV6-5 and TRBJ2-1; 10 positions match TRBD2. The CDR3 has 14 residues. J lost 8 bases, V lost 8 bases, and 9 bases had no gene match. The germline V gene encodes CDR1 MNHEY and CDR2 SVGAGI. The CDR3 DNA reads TGTGCCAGCGTCATTAGCGGGAGGTTGCATGAGCAGTTCTTC. Its translation is CASVISGRLHEQFF.

The chain couples TRBV7-7 to TRBJ2-5; TRBD1 is a possible D gene (5 bases). The CDR3 is made up of 14 amino acids. Trimming pared 0 bases from V and 5 bases from J, leaving 10 bases between. CDR1 and CDR2 from the germline V gene are SSHAT and FNYEAQ (reference sequence). CDR3 nucleotide sequence: TGTGCCAGCAGCTTAGCCTCAGGGTCCGAGACCCAGTACTTC. Amino acid sequence: CASSLASGSETQYF.

There are a few counts of this clone. The chain joins TRBV2 to TRBJ2-5; TRBD1 is a possible D gene (6 bases). The CDR3 has 14 amino acids. Trimming removed 5 bases from V and 0 bases from J, with 10 bases in between. Germline CDR1 is SNHLY and CDR2 is FYNNEI. The CDR3 is CASSFRQDQETQYF. The CDR3 DNA reads TGTGCCAGCAGTTTCCGACAGGACCAAGAGACCCAGTACTTC.

The chain employs TRBV30 and TRBJ1-3, with 9 nucleotides matching TRBD1. Germline V gene lookup returns CDR1 GTSNPN and CDR2 SVGIG (reference sequence). With 4 bases clipped from V and 5 bases from J, the junction kept 9 bases outside the gene matches. CDR3 length: 15 residues. The CDR3 is CAWTPLGQGRNTIYF. The CDR3 nucleotides read TGTGCCTGGACCCCGTTGGGACAGGGACGAAACACCATATATTTT.

The gene calls are TRBV19 and TRBJ2-7; TRBD2 might be the D (5 bases). Germline-derived CDR1 and CDR2 are LNHDA and SQIVND (reference sequence). The CDR3 runs 13 residues. V was clipped by 3 bases and J by 2 bases, with 8 bases between them. The DNA for the CDR3 is TGTGCCAGTAGTATCAGCGGAACCTACGAGCAGTACTTC. Protein: CASSISGTYEQYF.